The 27 T cell receptor beta chains presented below share a single source sample, sequenced in a study of lymphopenia after photon versus proton radiotherapy. Produced via immunoSEQ multiplex PCR; TCRdb's table is partial and in-frame only. The table lists 150,000 to 200,000 clones, approximately 86% of them singletons. The material was peripheral blood, obtained from a patient treated with photon-based radiotherapy. Receptors originate from a man aged 45-65 years with gastric cancer.

This chain links TRBV7-9 with TRBJ2-1; TRBD2 aligns across 11 bases. Germline V gene lookup returns CDR1 SEHNR and CDR2 FQNEAQ (reference sequence). The CDR3 sequence is 14 residues long. The trim removed 5 bases at V and 5 bases at J, leaving 2 bases unmatched. The CDR3 DNA follows: TGTGCCAGCAGCGGGACTAGCGGAGACAATGAGCAGTTCTTC. Its protein product is CASSGTSGDNEQFF.

This clone was seen a few times. This chain joins TRBV18 and TRBJ1-2; tentative D call: TRBD1 (6 bases). This CDR3 is 13 amino acids long. The V and J ends lost 6 bases and 4 bases respectively, with 12 bases between them. Per the germline V gene, CDR1 is KGHSH and CDR2 is LQKENI. DNA for the CDR3: TGTGCCAGCTCGGGCCAGGGGATCTATGGCTACACCTTC. It codes for CASSGQGIYGYTF.

The gene calls are TRBV10-3 and TRBJ2-6, with 9 bases fitting TRBD1. CDR1 and CDR2 (germline): ENHRY, SYGVKD. This CDR3 is built from 17 residues. Trimming at V came to 7 bases and at J to 0 bases, leaving 7 bases not matched to a gene. The CDR3 loop is CAITGGQGSSGANVLTF. As DNA, the CDR3 is TGTGCCATCACGGGGGGACAGGGCAGCTCTGGGGCCAACGTCCTGACTTTC.

The chain carries TRBV4-1 and TRBJ2-3; 10 bases map to TRBD2. V was clipped by 0 bases and J by 4 bases; unmatched bases: 13. Looked up from germline, CDR1 is MGHRA and CDR2 is YSYEKL. The CDR3 spans 19 residues. The CDR3 sequence is CASSQDPPGASGSADTQYF. The CDR3 DNA reads TGCGCCAGCAGCCAAGATCCTCCTGGGGCTAGCGGGAGTGCAGATACGCAGTATTTT.

CDR3 sequence: CASSAPAQLPSGNQPQHF. The CDR3 nucleotides read TGTGCCAGTAGTGCCCCCGCGCAGCTCCCCTCGGGCAATCAGCCCCAGCATTTT. This sequence joins TRBV19 and TRBJ1-5, with D uncertain. Germline CDR1 LNHDA, CDR2 SQIVND (reference sequence). There are 18 residues in the CDR3. With 5 bases removed from V and 2 bases from J, the gap between germline ends came to 22 bases. Complete variable domain (other parts from reference TRBV19 and TRBJ1-5): DGGITQSPKYLFRKEGQNVTLSCEQNLNHDAMYWYRQDPGQGLRLIYYSQIVNDFQKGDIAEGYSVSREKKESFPLTVTSAQKNPTAFYLCASSAPAQLPSGNQPQHFGDGTRLSIL.

The chain employs TRBV30 and TRBJ1-5; 8 bases are a match to TRBD1. Germline CDR1 is GTSNPN and CDR2 is SVGIG (reference sequence). The V segment lost 0 bases and the J segment 0 bases; nucleotides outside the gene matches: 10. This CDR3 region has 18 residues. The CDR3 spells CAWSVKGTGRYSNQPQHF. The CDR3 DNA follows: TGTGCCTGGAGTGTAAAGGGGACAGGAAGATATAGCAATCAGCCCCAGCATTTT.

The V call is TRBV5-4, the J call TRBJ2-2; 12 bases match TRBD2. This CDR3 comprises 14 residues. Germline values: CDR1 SGHNT, CDR2 YYREEE (reference sequence). Losses at the gene ends were 7 bases for V and 7 bases for J; bases not matched to a gene: 5. In DNA, the CDR3 is TGTGCCAGCGGACTAGCGGGAAGGGTCGGGGAGCTGTTTTTT. Its translation: CASGLAGRVGELFF.

This chain uses TRBV5-1 with TRBJ2-7; 9 bases fit TRBD1. V dropped 4 bases and J dropped 2; count of bases not matched to a gene: 7. Germline V gene data show CDR1 as SGHRS and CDR2 as YFSETQ. CDR3 length: 15 residues. The CDR3 protein is CASSGQTGGPYEQYF. In nucleotides, the CDR3 is TGCGCCAGCAGCGGCCAGACAGGGGGACCCTACGAGCAGTACTTC.

The chain uses TRBV5-4 and TRBJ2-7; 8 bases are a match to TRBD2. Trimming removed 3 bases from V and 2 bases from J; junction bases left unmatched: 7. The CDR3 consists of 15 residues. The germline gives CDR1 SGHNT, CDR2 YYREEE (reference sequence). The CDR3 reads CASSSPGRVPYEQYF. CDR3 sequence (DNA): TGTGCCAGCAGCTCCCCCGGGAGGGTCCCCTACGAGCAGTACTTC.

The rearrangement joins TRBV7-9 to TRBJ2-1, with TRBD2 identical over 14 bases. J gave up 3 bases and V 5 bases, and 6 bases lay outside the gene matches. There are 17 residues in the CDR3. Germline V CDR1 and CDR2: SEHNR, FQNEAQ (reference sequence). CDR3 sequence: CASSPRTSGRIYNEQFF. The CDR3 coding sequence is TGTGCCAGCAGCCCTCGGACTAGCGGGAGGATCTACAATGAGCAGTTCTTC.

This clone appeared a few times. This same CDR3 is encoded by further DNA sequences in the sample. The chain joins TRBV7-8 to TRBJ1-5; no reliable D call. This CDR3 has 13 residues. The germline V gene has CDR1 SGHVS and CDR2 FQNEAQ. V lost 1 base to trimming and J lost 1 base, with 2 bases between them. The CDR3 nucleotides are TGTGCCAGCAGCTTAGTGAGCAATCAGCCCCAGCATTTT. Its translation: CASSLVSNQPQHF.

The J gene is TRBJ2-7, the V gene TRBV27; D unresolved. This CDR3 is built from 14 residues. V shed 2 bases and J shed 0 bases, with 8 bases lying between them. CDR1 and CDR2 from the germline V gene are MNHEY and SMNVEV (reference sequence). The CDR3, as DNA: TGTGCCAGCAGTTTAGCGGTTAACTCCTACGAGCAGTACTTC. Translating it yields CASSLAVNSYEQYF.

The chain joins TRBV5-6 to TRBJ2-7, with D possibly TRBD1 on 5 matching bases. The length of the CDR3 is 17 residues. V lost 5 bases, J lost 2 bases, and 23 bases lay in between. The V gene's germline CDR1 is SGHDT and CDR2 YYEEEE. Here the CDR3 DNA reads TGTGCCAGCAGTCCTCAGGGTTTATGGACCGAAACCTACGAGCAGTACTTC. Amino acids: CASSPQGLWTETYEQYF.

The rearrangement uses TRBV2 and TRBJ2-2; D unresolved. The germline V gene has CDR1 SNHLY and CDR2 FYNNEI. The CDR3 contains 14 residues. Trimming stripped 5 bases from V and 1 base from J, with 8 bases between. The CDR3 nucleotides are TGTGCCAGCAGTCGTTATGAGAACACCGGGGAGCTGTTTTTT. Translation: CASSRYENTGELFF. The variable domain in full, completed from reference TRBV2 and TRBJ2-2, reads EPEVTQTPSHQVTQMGQEVILRCVPISNHLYFYWYRQILGQKVEFLVSFYNNEISEKSEIFDDQFSVERPDGSNFTLKIRSTKLEDSAMYFCASSRYENTGELFFGEGSRLTVL.

The chain has TRBV10-3 and TRBJ2-1; 9 bases fit TRBD2. The CDR3 is 16 amino acids. The V and J ends lost 3 bases and 1 base, in that order; junction bases with no gene match: 4. Germline CDR1 reads ENHRY; CDR2 reads SYGVKD. The CDR3 here is CAISDRSGRSYNEQFF. CDR3 sequence (DNA): TGTGCCATCAGTGATCGGAGCGGGAGGTCCTACAATGAGCAGTTCTTC.

In DNA, the CDR3 is TGTGCCAGCAGCGTAAGGTCAGGGAAGGAGAACACCGGGGAGCTGTTTTTT. It encodes CASSVRSGKENTGELFF. The rearrangement links TRBV9 to TRBJ2-2; the D gene is possibly TRBD1 (5 bases). V lost 1 base and J lost 1, with 14 bases in between. CDR1 is SGDLS and CDR2 is YYNGEE in the germline V gene. This CDR3 region has 17 residues.

The V and J genes are TRBV10-2 and TRBJ1-1; 7 bases match TRBD1. V lost 3 bases and J lost 1; bases outside the gene matches: 5. Germline V gene data show CDR1 as WSHSY and CDR2 as SAAADI. CDR3 length: 15 residues. The CDR3 loop is CASSDRGQQNTEAFF. The CDR3 region has the DNA TGCGCCAGCAGTGATAGGGGACAGCAGAACACTGAAGCTTTCTTT.

The chain combines TRBV6-6 with TRBJ1-2; 8 positions agree with TRBD1. The CDR3 is 14 residues long. Trimming took 5 bases from V and 6 from J; bases not matched to a gene: 8. CDR1 and CDR2 from the germline V gene are MNHNY and SVGAGI (reference sequence). The CDR3 spells CASSARQGADGYTF. The CDR3 nucleotides read TGTGCCAGCAGTGCAAGGCAGGGGGCTGATGGCTACACCTTC.

The gene calls are TRBV4-2 and TRBJ1-2; 9 bases agree with TRBD1. J was trimmed by 0 bases and V by 1 base; bases with no gene match: 9. Germline V lookup: CDR1 LGHNA, CDR2 YNFKEQ. The CDR3 contains 18 residues. CDR3: CASSQAQGRQGANYGYTF. The CDR3 nucleotides read TGTGCCAGCAGCCAAGCACAAGGTAGACAGGGGGCTAACTATGGCTACACCTTC.

This chain links TRBV6-5 with TRBJ2-1; 8 bases are a match to TRBD1. This CDR3 spans 14 amino acids. From germline, CDR1 is MNHEY and CDR2 SVGAGI. V was clipped by 6 bases and J by 2 bases; unmatched bases: 3. CDR3 region: CASSGQGAYNEQFF. The CDR3, as DNA: TGTGCCAGCAGCGGACAGGGTGCCTACAATGAGCAGTTCTTC.

V usage is TRBV18 and J usage is TRBJ2-7; maybe TRBD1 (6 bases). V lost 6 bases, J lost 1 base, and 10 bases lay in between. The germline gives CDR1 KGHSH, CDR2 LQKENI. CDR3 length: 13 amino acids. CDR3 sequence reads: CASSRTGSYEQYF. Here the CDR3 DNA reads TGTGCCAGCTCCCGAACAGGGTCCTACGAGCAGTACTTC. The full variable domain, in which reference TRBV18 and TRBJ2-7 provide the parts outside the CDR3, is NAGVMQNPRHLVRRRGQEARLRCSPMKGHSHVYWYRQLPEEGLKFMVYLQKENIIDESGMPKERFSAEFPKEGPSILRIQQVVRGDSAAYFCASSRTGSYEQYFGPGTRLTVT.

The chain carries TRBV19 and TRBJ1-1, with a weak D call TRBD1 (5 bases). CDR3 length equals 12 residues. Germline CDR1 reads LNHDA; CDR2 reads SQIVND (reference sequence). V lost 11 bases, J lost 0 bases, and 10 bases lay in between. CDR3: CALTGVNTEAFF. CDR3 sequence (DNA): TGTGCCCTCACGGGGGTGAACACTGAAGCTTTCTTT.

The chain is built from TRBV18 and TRBJ1-3; D not resolved. The CDR3 has 17 residues. The ends were cut back, 1 base at V and 0 bases at J, with 13 bases in the middle. Germline V gene sequence: CDR1 KGHSH, CDR2 LQKENI. The CDR3 here is CASSPRKAFNSGNTIYF. CDR3 DNA: TGTGCCAGCTCACCACGGAAGGCCTTCAACTCTGGAAACACCATATATTTT.

This chain links TRBV5-4 with TRBJ1-1; 8 bases are a match to TRBD1. Trimming took 5 bases from V and 1 from J; bases not matched to a gene: 1. The CDR3 totals 13 residues. The germline V gene has CDR1 SGHNT and CDR2 YYREEE (reference sequence). In DNA form, the CDR3 reads TGTGCCAGCAGAGGACAGGGGAACACTGAAGCTTTCTTT. Its translation: CASRGQGNTEAFF.

The chain combines TRBV7-6 with TRBJ2-3; D is possibly TRBD1 or TRBD2 (5 bases each). This CDR3 has 16 residues. V lost 3 bases to trimming and J lost 4 bases, with 17 bases between them. Germline values: CDR1 SGHVS, CDR2 FNYEAQ. CDR3 DNA: TGTGCCAGCAGCTTGATGGGGACCCTGGCGGCAGATACGCAGTATTTT. It specifies CASSLMGTLAADTQYF.

J is TRBJ2-6 and V is TRBV30; TRBD1 matches at 8 bases. The CDR3 sequence is 17 residues long. CDR1 is GTSNPN and CDR2 is SVGIG in the germline V gene (reference sequence). Germline trimming cut 2 bases from V and 1 base from J; bases unmatched to any gene: 7. The CDR3 DNA is TGTGCCTGGAGTTCGGCCCGGACAGGGTCTGGGGCCAACGTCCTGACTTTC. Protein product: CAWSSARTGSGANVLTF.

This rearrangement joins TRBV6-1 to TRBJ1-2, with a tentative D call TRBD1 (6 bases). With 4 bases removed from V and 6 bases from J, the gap between germline ends came to 9 bases. CDR1 MNHNS and CDR2 SASEGT come from the germline V gene. The CDR3 totals 12 residues. CDR3 region: CASSVGGHGYTF. CDR3 bases: TGTGCCAGCAGTGTAGGGGGTCATGGCTACACCTTC.